The 8 T cell receptor beta chains in this list originate from one sample, sequenced in a study of regulatory T cells in long-lasting Graves disease. Building of the TCR beta libraries involved iRepertoire HTBI primers and Arm-PCR of CDR3 regions. TCRdb ran MiXCR on the multiplex PCR reads and lists one entry per CDR3 protein. The data hold 400,000 to 500,000 distinct CDR3 sequences, with about 17% observed a single time. Time point specified: newly diagnosed GD, antithyroid drugs for less than 3 months. PBMC RNA was the source of the TCR library. The data also belong to a second study, concerning T cells in Graves' hyperthyroidism and ophthalmopathy.

Sequenced here: peripheral blood mononuclear cells (PBMCs), sampled at new diagnosis, from a patient treated with antithyroid drugs. Source of these receptors: a woman aged 18 to 35 with Graves disease.

This clonotype was seen ten or more times. The rearrangement joins TRBV3-1 to TRBJ2-3; D unresolved. Germline loops: CDR1 LGHDT, CDR2 YNNKEL (reference sequence). Trimming cost V 1 base and J 2 bases, with 7 bases left between them. This CDR3 spans 14 amino acids. DNA of the CDR3: TGTGCCAGCAGCCAAGGGATCGCCACAGATACGCAGTATTTT. It codes for CASSQGIATDTQYF.

This clonotype came up a few times. J is TRBJ2-1 and V is TRBV24-1; tentative D call: TRBD2 (5 bases). The CDR3 is made up of 16 amino acids. Deletions cut 4 bases from V and 0 bases from J, with 12 bases between. The V gene's germline CDR1 is KGHDR and CDR2 SFDVKD. The CDR3 DNA reads as TGTGCCACCAGTGACCGGACGGGGAACTCCTACAATGAGCAGTTCTTC. This gives the protein CATSDRTGNSYNEQFF.

The J gene is TRBJ2-1, the V gene TRBV9; D is perhaps TRBD1 (6 bases). This CDR3 has 18 residues. The V end was cut by 2 bases, the J end by 0 bases, with 18 bases between. The germline V gene encodes CDR1 SGDLS and CDR2 YYNGEE. CDR3 sequence (DNA): TGTGCCAGCAGCGTCGAAAGGGGGTTTAAGAGCTCCTACAATGAGCAGTTCTTC. This encodes CASSVERGFKSSYNEQFF.

The chain employs TRBV28 and TRBJ1-4; no definite D call. This CDR3 spans 14 amino acids. CDR1 and CDR2 (germline): MDHEN, SYDVKM. The V gene lost 7 bases and the J gene lost 5 bases, with 14 bases spanning the gap. The DNA for the CDR3 is TGTGCCAGCAAGCCAGGAAACCCAAATGAAAAACTGTTTTTT. Translation gives CASKPGNPNEKLFF.

This clonotype was recorded many times. The V gene is TRBV5-1, the J gene TRBJ2-3, with 9 bases lining up with TRBD2. The CDR3 is made up of 20 amino acids. CDR1 is SGHRS, CDR2 YFSETQ, per germline. The ends lost 1 base at V and 2 bases at J; junction bases unmatched: 17. The CDR3 region has the DNA TGCGCCAGCAGCTTGAGTTTGTTGCGGGAGGGCCAATCACACACAGATACGCAGTATTTT. This codes for CASSLSLLREGQSHTDTQYF.

This clonotype was recorded at least ten times. V and J are TRBV28 and TRBJ1-2; D might be TRBD1 (6 bases). Trimming shortened V by 8 bases and J by 3 bases, and 22 bases separated the two germline ends. This CDR3 has 16 amino acids. From germline, CDR1 is MDHEN and CDR2 SYDVKM. The CDR3 reads CASGEAGGASHYGYTF. As DNA, the CDR3 is TGTGCCAGCGGGGAGGCGGGGGGCGCTTCCCACTATGGCTACACCTTC.

Remarks on this clonotype: A far more abundant clone sits one base away, making this likely a read error. The CDR3 loop reads CASSLASGRSYQETQYF. DNA for the CDR3: TGTGCCAGCAGCTTAGCTAGCGGGAGGTCGTACCAAGAGACCCAGTACTTC. J is TRBJ2-5 and V is TRBV7-9; 10 bases are shared with TRBD2. The CDR3 consists of 17 residues. CDR1 SEHNR and CDR2 FQNEAQ come from the germline V gene (reference sequence). Trimming took 0 bases from V and 0 from J; bases not matched to a gene: 4.

Many counts were recorded for this clonotype. The chain is built from TRBV6-9 and TRBJ2-7; D tentatively fits TRBD1 or TRBD2 (5 bases each). From germline, CDR1 is MNHGY and CDR2 SVAAGI. V dropped 3 bases and J dropped 0 bases, with 15 bases sitting between them. There are 16 residues in the CDR3. The CDR3: CASSYRDGPSSYEQYF. DNA of the CDR3: TGTGCCAGCAGTTACAGGGACGGTCCTAGCTCCTACGAGCAGTACTTC.